What follows are 4 T cell receptor beta chains derived from one specimen sequenced in a study of blood T cell repertoires in COVID-19. Sequenced by immunoSEQ multiplex PCR; TCRdb stores in-frame clones only, minus some. The sample has approximately 210,000 clones, around four fifths seen once. The sequencing input was peripheral blood. Every receptor here comes from a man aged 60 to 69 with COVID-19, enrolled during active disease.

This rearrangement joins TRBV30 to TRBJ1-5, with TRBD1 matching over 10 bases. Germline V gene data show CDR1 as GTSNPN and CDR2 as SVGIG (reference sequence). The CDR3 totals 14 residues. The trim removed 2 bases at V and 5 bases at J, leaving 3 bases unmatched. The CDR3 sequence: CAWSMTGGDQPQHF. The CDR3 nucleotides are TGTGCCTGGAGTATGACAGGGGGCGATCAGCCCCAGCATTTT.

V gene TRBV5-1 combines with J gene TRBJ1-2; 10 nucleotides line up with TRBD1. The CDR3 has 15 amino acids. CDR1 and CDR2 (germline): SGHRS, YFSETQ. With V trimmed by 7 bases and J by 7 bases, 13 bases remained unmatched. CDR3: CASFLGTGARRGYTF. The CDR3 DNA reads as TGCGCCAGCTTCTTGGGGACAGGGGCACGACGTGGCTACACCTTC.

The chain links TRBV5-4 to TRBJ1-2; possibly TRBD1 for D (5 bases). Per germline, CDR1 SGHNT and CDR2 YYREEE (reference sequence). CDR3 size: 15 residues. V was cut by 3 bases and J by 2 bases, with 14 bases left in between. CDR3: CASSWGGGENYGYTF. The CDR3 DNA follows: TGTGCCAGCAGCTGGGGAGGAGGGGAGAACTATGGCTACACCTTC.

The chain recombines TRBV5-1 with TRBJ2-7; D gene unclear. The CDR3 sequence is 12 residues long. Germline V lookup: CDR1 SGHRS, CDR2 YFSETQ. Trimming stripped 3 bases from V and 2 bases from J, with 6 bases between. CDR3 sequence (DNA): TGCGCCAGCAGCTCCACAGCCTACGAGCAGTACTTC. Amino acid sequence: CASSSTAYEQYF.